A single sample is the source of the 17 T cell receptor beta chains below, sequenced in a study of CD8+CD57+ T cells in acquired aplastic anemia. For CDR3 and TCR beta VDJ profiling, genomic DNA was the template used. TCRdb redid the calling of the reads with MiXCR, one entry per CDR3 protein. The sample has 90,000 to 130,000 distinct CDR3 sequences, 51% seen once. Sequenced input: sorted CD4+, CD8+, or CD8+CD57+ T cells (not recorded which) from PBMCs. The receptor set was obtained from a human donor in good health, serving as a control.

This chain connects TRBV29-1 to TRBJ2-7; D gene uncertain. This CDR3 is 11 amino acids long. V was cut by 7 bases and J by 3 bases, with 10 bases left in between. Germline CDR1 and CDR2: SQVTM and ANQGSEA. The CDR3 is CSAVTDYEQYF. The CDR3 DNA follows: TGCAGCGCCGTGACCGACTACGAGCAGTACTTC.

This clonotype was found many times. The chain recombines TRBV9 with TRBJ1-1, with unresolved D. Germline V gives CDR1 SGDLS, CDR2 YYNGEE. This CDR3 spans 13 amino acids. Trimming stripped 2 bases from V and 7 bases from J, with 12 bases between. The CDR3 nucleotides are TGTGCCAGCAGCGTGTCAGGATCTTATGAAGCTTTCTTT. Encoded protein: CASSVSGSYEAFF.

At least ten counts were recorded for this clonotype. The V and J genes are TRBV7-6 and TRBJ2-5; D assignment may be TRBD1 or TRBD2 (5 bases each). The CDR3 is 14 residues long. The germline CDR1 and CDR2 sequences are SGHVS and FNYEAQ. Trimming took off 4 bases at V and 2 bases at J, with 11 bases between the two ends. The CDR3 is CASSSRDRQETQYF. DNA of the CDR3: TGTGCCAGCAGCTCACGGGACCGACAAGAGACCCAGTACTTC.

The rearrangement links TRBV10-3 to TRBJ1-2; TRBD1 aligns across 9 bases. Germline assignment: CDR1 ENHRY and CDR2 SYGVKD. With V trimmed by 5 bases and J by 4 bases, 8 bases remained unmatched. This CDR3 comprises 15 residues. The CDR3: CAISMTGGDSYGYTF. The CDR3 DNA follows: TGTGCCATCAGTATGACAGGGGGTGATAGCTATGGCTACACCTTC.

This chain uses TRBV2 with TRBJ2-6; D ambiguous. The CDR3 loop spans 14 amino acids. Looked up from germline, CDR1 is SNHLY and CDR2 is FYNNEI. V lost 9 bases and J lost 3, with 12 bases in between. DNA of the CDR3: TGTGCCAGTCAACGTAGGTTTGGGGCCAACGTCCTGACTTTC. It translates to CASQRRFGANVLTF.

V is TRBV29-1 and J is TRBJ2-1, with D hard to call. Germline V gene lookup returns CDR1 SQVTM and CDR2 ANQGSEA. CDR3 length: 14 residues. Deletions cut 4 bases from V and 3 bases from J, with 13 bases between. CDR3 region: CSVALGRDYNEQFF. CDR3 sequence (DNA): TGCAGCGTTGCTCTCGGGCGCGACTACAATGAGCAGTTCTTC.

As DNA, the CDR3 is TGTGCCAGTAGGTGGGGCTCCTATAATTCACCCCTCCACTTT. Translated: CASRWGSYNSPLHF. V usage is TRBV19 and J usage is TRBJ1-6; D call uncertain. The V and J ends lost 6 bases and 0 bases respectively, with 6 bases between them. In germline, CDR1 is LNHDA, CDR2 SQIVND (reference sequence). The CDR3 contains 14 residues.

The sample holds a few counts of this clonotype. This may be a read error, as it is one base from a much larger clone. The chain links TRBV9 to TRBJ2-5; no reliable D call. Germline V CDR1 and CDR2: SGDLS, YYNGEE. V gave up 0 bases and J gave up 7 bases, with 13 bases separating them. This CDR3 comprises 14 residues. In DNA form, the CDR3 reads TGTGCCAGCAGCGTAGGCGGCGGAAAAGGGACCCAGTACTTC. Translating gives CASSVGGGKGTQYF.

This clonotype was counted ten times or more. This chain connects TRBV7-8 to TRBJ1-1; D unclear. V was pared by 0 bases and J by 0 bases, with 11 bases between. The length of the CDR3 is 16 residues. Germline loops: CDR1 SGHVS, CDR2 FQNEAQ. This chain's CDR3 is CASSLALTYMNTEAFF. The CDR3 nucleotides are TGTGCCAGCAGCTTAGCGCTTACGTACATGAACACTGAAGCTTTCTTT.

The chain is built from TRBV9 and TRBJ2-5; the match to TRBD2 covers 10 bases. The CDR3 is made up of 15 amino acids. J lost 2 bases, V lost 4 bases, and 5 bases had no gene match. CDR1 and CDR2 (germline): SGDLS, YYNGEE. The CDR3 sequence is CASSTGLAAQETQYF. CDR3 DNA: TGTGCCAGCAGCACAGGACTAGCGGCACAAGAGACCCAGTACTTC. The complete variable domain, with remaining parts taken from reference TRBV9 and TRBJ2-5, reads DSGVTQTPKHLITATGQRVTLRCSPRSGDLSVYWYQQSLDQGLQFLIQYYNGEERAKGNILERFSAQQFPDLHSELNLSSLELGDSALYFCASSTGLAAQETQYFGPGTRLLVL.

The rearrangement uses TRBV2 and TRBJ2-5; no clear D gene. Germline CDR1 and CDR2: SNHLY and FYNNEI. The CDR3 covers 14 residues. Trimming shortened V by 4 bases and J by 0 bases, and 9 bases separated the two germline ends. The DNA for the CDR3 is TGTGCCAGCAGTGTGTTAGGGAACCAAGAGACCCAGTACTTC. Translation gives CASSVLGNQETQYF. The full variable domain, its missing parts supplied by reference TRBV2 and TRBJ2-5, is EPEVTQTPSHQVTQMGQEVILRCVPISNHLYFYWYRQILGQKVEFLVSFYNNEISEKSEIFDDQFSVERPDGSNFTLKIRSTKLEDSAMYFCASSVLGNQETQYFGPGTRLLVL.

The chain joins TRBV2 to TRBJ1-4; 8 bases are shared with TRBD1. CDR3 size: 13 residues. CDR1 SNHLY and CDR2 FYNNEI come from the germline V gene. V trimming: 7 bases; J trimming: 3 bases; junction bases outside the gene matches: 1. CDR3 DNA sequence: TGTGCCAGCACAGGGGGCGCTAATGAAAAACTGTTTTTT. This encodes CASTGGANEKLFF.

The chain uses TRBV10-2 and TRBJ2-3, with 7 bases identical to TRBD1. The CDR3 is 15 residues long. V was pared by 8 bases and J by 1 base, with 9 bases of the junction left unmatched. Germline CDR1 and CDR2: WSHSY and SAAADI. In DNA form, the CDR3 reads TGCGCCAGCTGGCCGGGACAGCACCGCACAGATACGCAGTATTTT. This encodes CASWPGQHRTDTQYF.

This clonotype was seen a few times. The V gene is TRBV24-1, the J gene TRBJ1-5, with D possibly TRBD1 on 5 matching bases. Germline loops: CDR1 KGHDR, CDR2 SFDVKD. The CDR3 totals 17 residues. The V and J ends lost 4 bases and 4 bases respectively, with 19 bases between them. The chain's CDR3 is CATSEVDQGRANQPQHF. The DNA of the CDR3 is TGTGCCACCAGTGAGGTCGACCAGGGTAGGGCGAATCAGCCCCAGCATTTT.

This clonotype showed up just a few times. CDR3 sequence reads: CSVRRTDGYTF. The CDR3 region has the DNA TGCAGCGTTCGCCGGACAGATGGCTACACCTTC. V usage is TRBV29-1 and J usage is TRBJ1-2; the D gene is possibly TRBD1 (6 bases). V gave up 5 bases and J gave up 6 bases, with 10 bases separating them. Germline V gene data show CDR1 as SQVTM and CDR2 as ANQGSEA. The CDR3 runs to 11 residues. Based on the CDR3 plus reference TRBV29-1 and TRBJ1-2, the full variable domain is SAVISQKPSRDICQRGTSLTIQCQVDSQVTMMFWYRQQPGQSLTLIATANQGSEATYESGFVIDKFPISRPNLTFSTLTVSNMSPEDSSIYLCSVRRTDGYTFGSGTRLTVV.

Worth noting for this clonotype: The junction and the germline gene differ at one end; a read error may be behind it. The rearrangement uses TRBV27 and TRBJ2-1, with TRBD2 as a possible D gene (5 bases). CDR3 length: 14 residues. Germline V lookup: CDR1 MNHEY, CDR2 SMNVEV (reference sequence). The CDR3, as DNA: TGTGCCAGCAGTCCAAGACCCTACGGGAATGAGCAGCTCTTC. Its protein is CASSPRPYGNEQLF.

The chain carries TRBV25-1 and TRBJ2-7, with D possibly being TRBD2 (7 bases). The CDR3 extends over 15 amino acids. The V end lost 4 bases, the J end lost 4 bases, and 17 bases lay between the germline ends. Germline CDR1 MGHDK, CDR2 SYGVNS. The CDR3 DNA follows: TGTGCCAGCAGTGGGGGGGGCAGGGAGGTGTACGAGCAGTACTTC. It encodes CASSGGGREVYEQYF.